Shown below are 18 T cell receptor beta chains from a single sample sequenced in a study of blood T cell repertoires in COVID-19. Measured with immunoSEQ multiplex PCR; TCRdb has only the in-frame clones, and not every one. Of 90,000 to 110,000 clones in the sample, 80% to 90% were seen once. The specimen sequenced was peripheral blood. The receptors here all came from a woman in her 70s with acute or convalescent COVID-19.

The gene calls are TRBV7-2 and TRBJ2-2; D is unresolved. CDR1 and CDR2 (germline): SGHTA, FQGNSA. The ends were cut back, 1 base at V and 8 bases at J, with 8 bases in the middle. There are 13 residues in the CDR3. CDR3 in amino acids: CASSLVRQGELFF. Here the CDR3 DNA reads TGTGCCAGCAGCTTAGTGAGACAAGGGGAGCTGTTTTTT.

The gene calls are TRBV7-9 and TRBJ1-1; no clear D. The CDR3 contains 11 residues. CDR1 and CDR2 (germline): SEHNR, FQNEAQ (reference sequence). Trimming shortened V by 3 bases and J by 6 bases, and 5 bases separated the two germline ends. CDR3 nucleotide sequence: TGTGCCAGCAGCTTCGGGGCTGAAGCTTTCTTT. This encodes CASSFGAEAFF.

The chain couples TRBV18 to TRBJ1-1, with 11 positions matching TRBD1. This CDR3 spans 13 amino acids. Losses at the gene ends were 1 base for V and 11 bases for J; bases not matched to a gene: 3. The germline V gene encodes CDR1 KGHSH and CDR2 LQKENI. The CDR3, as DNA: TGTGCCAGCTCACCACGGGACAGGGGGGTCGCTTTCTTT. It specifies CASSPRDRGVAFF.

V usage is TRBV7-2 and J usage is TRBJ2-1, with D tentatively TRBD1 (6 bases). Germline assignment: CDR1 SGHTA and CDR2 FQGNSA. V gave up 4 bases and J gave up 6 bases, with 16 bases separating them. The CDR3 spans 15 residues. CDR3 DNA sequence: TGTGCCAGCAGCTCTGGGCCAGGGGCCGGCAATGAGCAGTTCTTC. Translated: CASSSGPGAGNEQFF.

The chain has TRBV7-6 and TRBJ1-1; D is unclear. The V and J ends lost 1 base and 3 bases respectively, with 6 bases between them. The CDR3 sequence is 13 residues long. The germline V gene has CDR1 SGHVS and CDR2 FNYEAQ. CDR3 nucleotide sequence: TGTGCCAGCAGCTTAGACAGTTACACTGAAGCTTTCTTT. It codes for CASSLDSYTEAFF. Complete variable domain (other parts from reference TRBV7-6 and TRBJ1-1): GAGVSQSPRYKVTKRGQDVALRCDPISGHVSLYWYRQALGQGPEFLTYFNYEAQQDKSGLPNDRFSAERPEGSISTLTIQRTEQRDSAMYRCASSLDSYTEAFFGQGTRLTVV.

V usage is TRBV6-5 and J usage is TRBJ1-2; TRBD1 might be the D (6 bases). The length of the CDR3 is 12 residues. The V end was cut by 6 bases, the J end by 4 bases, with 9 bases between. The V gene's germline CDR1 is MNHEY and CDR2 SVGAGI. In DNA, the CDR3 is TGTGCCAGCAGCCCGGACAGCTATGGCTACACCTTC. This encodes CASSPDSYGYTF.

This chain links TRBV15 with TRBJ1-2; TRBD1 matches 10 bases. This CDR3 region has 14 residues. Germline CDR1 and CDR2: LNHNV and YYDKDF (reference sequence). V shed 0 bases, J shed 7 bases, and the junction held 2 bases outside the gene matches. CDR3 amino acids: CATSRDRDRGGYTF. In DNA form, the CDR3 reads TGTGCCACCAGCAGAGACCGGGACAGGGGTGGCTACACCTTC.

This chain joins TRBV18 and TRBJ1-6; no definite D call. The CDR3 covers 14 residues. Germline CDR1 KGHSH, CDR2 LQKENI. Trimming left V 2 bases short and J 5 bases short, with 7 bases between. CDR3 loop: CASSPEIHNSPLHF. The CDR3 DNA reads as TGTGCCAGCTCACCAGAGATCCATAATTCACCCCTCCACTTT.

This clone is classed as large. This chain connects TRBV6-6 to TRBJ2-7; D ambiguous. CDR1 MNHNY and CDR2 SVGAGI come from the germline V gene (reference sequence). The V gene lost 6 bases and the J gene lost 5 bases, with 11 bases spanning the gap. The CDR3 runs to 12 residues. CDR3 sequence (DNA): TGTGCCAGCAGCCTCGACATCCACGAGCAGTACTTC. Its protein is CASSLDIHEQYF.

This clone was detected once. The chain is built from TRBV5-4 and TRBJ1-2, with 11 positions matching TRBD1. Trimming at V came to 4 bases and at J to 4 bases, leaving 6 bases not matched to a gene. The V gene's germline CDR1 is SGHNT and CDR2 YYREEE (reference sequence). This CDR3 comprises 15 residues. The DNA for the CDR3 is TGTGCCAGCAGCCCAGGACAGGGGGCAACCTATGGCTACACCTTC. This codes for CASSPGQGATYGYTF.

The chain links TRBV12-3 or TRBV12-4 to TRBJ1-6; D is unresolved. Trimming took 2 bases from V and 15 from J, leaving 8 bases between them. This CDR3 is built from 11 residues. As DNA, the CDR3 is TGTGCCAGCAGTTTACGCGGAGACCTCCACTTT. Translated: CASSLRGDLHF.

The chain combines TRBV11-2 with TRBJ2-1; 9 nucleotides agree with TRBD2. Germline loops: CDR1 SGHAT, CDR2 FQNNGV. The CDR3 is 14 residues long. V was clipped by 3 bases and J by 8 bases; unmatched bases: 5. The CDR3 region has the DNA TGTGCCAGCAGCTTGCGGACTAGCGCGGATGAGCAGTTCTTC. Protein: CASSLRTSADEQFF.

The gene calls are TRBV4-3 and TRBJ1-4; 8 bases fit TRBD1. Germline V gene sequence: CDR1 LGHNA, CDR2 YSLEER. The V gene end was trimmed by 2 bases and the J gene end by 4 bases; junction bases not matched to a gene: 3. CDR3 length equals 15 residues. CDR3 residues: CASSQTGGDNEKLFF. DNA for the CDR3: TGCGCCAGCAGCCAAACAGGGGGGGATAATGAAAAACTGTTTTTT.

Judged by abundance, this clone is medium-sized. V is TRBV4-1 and J is TRBJ2-2; TRBD2 agrees at 10 bases. Trimming removed 1 base from V and 5 bases from J; junction bases left unmatched: 1. The CDR3 is 15 amino acids. Germline V gene data show CDR1 as MGHRA and CDR2 as YSYEKL. CDR3 nucleotide sequence: TGCGCCAGCAGCCAAGCGGGACTAGCGACCGGGGAGCTGTTTTTT. Its translation: CASSQAGLATGELFF.

The CDR3 loop reads CASSLRGATYGYTF. CDR3 DNA: TGTGCCAGCAGCTTACGGGGGGCTACCTATGGCTACACCTTC. The chain combines TRBV7-8 with TRBJ1-2; D possibly corresponds to TRBD1 (6 bases). The CDR3 has 14 amino acids. The germline CDR1 and CDR2 sequences are SGHVS and FQNEAQ. Trimming removed 2 bases from V and 4 bases from J, with 11 bases in between.

The gene calls are TRBV2 and TRBJ1-1; 7 bases are shared with TRBD1. This CDR3 has 14 amino acids. V lost 6 bases to trimming and J lost 0 bases; unmatched junction nucleotides: 4. Germline CDR1 and CDR2: SNHLY and FYNNEI. The CDR3 reads CASRTQGMNTEAFF. In DNA form, the CDR3 reads TGTGCCAGCAGAACACAGGGGATGAACACTGAAGCTTTCTTT.

This chain joins TRBV3-1 (or the pseudogene TRBV3-2) and TRBJ1-1, with D tentatively TRBD1 (5 bases). CDR1 and CDR2 (germline): LGHDT, YNNKEL (reference sequence). The CDR3 covers 15 residues. The V and J ends lost 2 bases and 1 base respectively, with 11 bases between them. The CDR3 here is CASSQSIGQNTEAFF. As DNA, the CDR3 is TGTGCCAGCAGCCAATCTATAGGACAGAACACTGAAGCTTTCTTT.

The gene calls are TRBV30 and TRBJ1-5, with 7 bases identical to TRBD1. V gave up 5 bases and J gave up 6 bases; unmatched junction bases: 7. CDR1 GTSNPN and CDR2 SVGIG come from the germline V gene (reference sequence). CDR3 size: 13 residues. DNA of the CDR3: TGTGCCTGGGCTGCAGGGGGAGGTCAGCCCCAGCATTTT. Residues: CAWAAGGGQPQHF.